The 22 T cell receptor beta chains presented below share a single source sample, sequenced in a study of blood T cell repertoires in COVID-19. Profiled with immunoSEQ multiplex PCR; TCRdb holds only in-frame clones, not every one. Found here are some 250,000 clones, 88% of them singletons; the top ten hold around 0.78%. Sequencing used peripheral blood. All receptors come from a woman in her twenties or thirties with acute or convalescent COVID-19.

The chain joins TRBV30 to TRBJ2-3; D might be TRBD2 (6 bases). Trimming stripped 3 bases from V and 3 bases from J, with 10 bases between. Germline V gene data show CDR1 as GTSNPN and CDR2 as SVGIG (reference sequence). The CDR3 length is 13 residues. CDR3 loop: CAWRGGRTDTQYF. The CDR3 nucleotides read TGTGCCTGGAGGGGAGGTCGGACAGATACGCAGTATTTT.

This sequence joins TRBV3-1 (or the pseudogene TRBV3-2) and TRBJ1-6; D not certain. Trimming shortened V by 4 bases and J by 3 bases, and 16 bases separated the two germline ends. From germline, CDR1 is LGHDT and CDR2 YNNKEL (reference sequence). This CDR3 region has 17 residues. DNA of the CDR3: TGTGCCAGCAGCCGCGGACGGACTGACCTCTATAATTCACCCCTCCACTTT. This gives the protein CASSRGRTDLYNSPLHF.

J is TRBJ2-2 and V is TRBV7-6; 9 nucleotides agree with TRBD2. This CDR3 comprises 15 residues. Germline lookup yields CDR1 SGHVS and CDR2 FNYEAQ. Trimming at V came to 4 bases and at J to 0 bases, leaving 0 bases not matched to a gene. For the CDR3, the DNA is TGTGCCAGCAGCTCTAGCGGGGCGAACACCGGGGAGCTGTTTTTT. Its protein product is CASSSSGANTGELFF.

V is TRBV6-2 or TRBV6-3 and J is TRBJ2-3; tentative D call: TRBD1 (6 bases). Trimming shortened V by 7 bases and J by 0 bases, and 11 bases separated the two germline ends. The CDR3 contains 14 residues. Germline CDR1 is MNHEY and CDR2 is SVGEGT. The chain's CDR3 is CASTPGQSTDTQYF. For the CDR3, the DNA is TGTGCCAGCACCCCGGGACAAAGCACAGATACGCAGTATTTT.

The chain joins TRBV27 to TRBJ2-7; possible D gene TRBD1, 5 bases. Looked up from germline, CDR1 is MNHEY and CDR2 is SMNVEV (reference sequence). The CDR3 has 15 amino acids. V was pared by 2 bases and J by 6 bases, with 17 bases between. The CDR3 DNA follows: TGTGCCAGCAGTTTAGGGCAGGGCGGCTACGGCGAGCAGTACTTC. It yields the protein CASSLGQGGYGEQYF.

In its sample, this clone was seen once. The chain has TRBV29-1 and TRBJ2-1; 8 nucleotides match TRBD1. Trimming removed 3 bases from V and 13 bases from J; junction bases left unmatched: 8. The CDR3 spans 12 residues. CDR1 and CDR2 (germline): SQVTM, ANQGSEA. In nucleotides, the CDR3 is TGCAGCGTTGAGCAGGGGGCCCCAGGTCAGTTCTTC. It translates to CSVEQGAPGQFF.

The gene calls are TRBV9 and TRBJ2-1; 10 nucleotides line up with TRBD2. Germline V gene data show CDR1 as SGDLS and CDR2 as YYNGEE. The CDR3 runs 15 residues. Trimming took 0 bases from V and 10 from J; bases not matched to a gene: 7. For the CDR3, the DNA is TGTGCCAGCAGCGTAGGCTCTAGCGGGAGCGGCGAGCAGTTCTTC. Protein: CASSVGSSGSGEQFF. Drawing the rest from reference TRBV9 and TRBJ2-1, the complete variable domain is DSGVTQTPKHLITATGQRVTLRCSPRSGDLSVYWYQQSLDQGLQFLIQYYNGEERAKGNILERFSAQQFPDLHSELNLSSLELGDSALYFCASSVGSSGSGEQFFGPGTRLTVL.

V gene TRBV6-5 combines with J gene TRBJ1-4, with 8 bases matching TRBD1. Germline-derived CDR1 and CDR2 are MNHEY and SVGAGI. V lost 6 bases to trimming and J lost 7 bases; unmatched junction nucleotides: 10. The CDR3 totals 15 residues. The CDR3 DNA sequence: TGTGCCAGCAGCATGGGGACAGGCTCGAGTGAAAAACTGTTTTTT. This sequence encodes CASSMGTGSSEKLFF.

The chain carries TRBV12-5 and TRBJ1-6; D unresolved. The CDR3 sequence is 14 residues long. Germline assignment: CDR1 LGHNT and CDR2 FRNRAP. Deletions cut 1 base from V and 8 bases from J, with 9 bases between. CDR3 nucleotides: TGTGCTAGTGGTTTGGGAGAGAGGGATTCACCCCTCCACTTT. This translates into CASGLGERDSPLHF.

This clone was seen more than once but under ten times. CDR3 bases: TGTGCCAGCAGTTTACACAGGGTACCCTCCTACGAGCAGTACTTC. Amino acids: CASSLHRVPSYEQYF. The gene calls are TRBV27 and TRBJ2-7; D perhaps matches TRBD1 (6 bases). The V gene lost 2 bases and the J gene lost 0 bases, with 11 bases spanning the gap. Germline V gene lookup returns CDR1 MNHEY and CDR2 SMNVEV (reference sequence). The CDR3 sequence is 15 residues long.

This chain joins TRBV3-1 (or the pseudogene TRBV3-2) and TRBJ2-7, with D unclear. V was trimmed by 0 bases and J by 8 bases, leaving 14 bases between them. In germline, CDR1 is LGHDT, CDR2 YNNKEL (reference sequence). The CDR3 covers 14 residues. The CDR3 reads CASSQDGQRRQQYF. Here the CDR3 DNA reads TGTGCCAGCAGCCAAGACGGCCAACGGCGGCAGCAGTACTTC.

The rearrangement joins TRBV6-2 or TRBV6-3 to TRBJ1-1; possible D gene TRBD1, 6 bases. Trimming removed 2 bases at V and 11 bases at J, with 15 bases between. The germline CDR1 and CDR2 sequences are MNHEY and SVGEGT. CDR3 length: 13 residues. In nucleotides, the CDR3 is TGTGCCAGCAGTTACCCCACAGGGTTACGGGCTTTCTTT. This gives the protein CASSYPTGLRAFF.

Here the CDR3 reads CASSLERWALAGGQYNEQFF. The CDR3 DNA follows: TGTGCCAGCAGCTTAGAAAGATGGGCCTTAGCGGGAGGCCAGTACAATGAGCAGTTCTTC. The chain is built from TRBV11-2 and TRBJ2-1; TRBD2 matches 10 bases. The CDR3 extends over 20 amino acids. Germline assignment: CDR1 SGHAT and CDR2 FQNNGV. V lost 0 bases and J lost 4; bases outside the gene matches: 15. The variable domain in full, completed from reference TRBV11-2 and TRBJ2-1, reads EAGVAQSPRYKIIEKRQSVAFWCNPISGHATLYWYQQILGQGPKLLIQFQNNGVVDDSQLPKDRFSAERLKGVDSTLKIQPAKLEDSAVYLCASSLERWALAGGQYNEQFFGPGTRLTVL.

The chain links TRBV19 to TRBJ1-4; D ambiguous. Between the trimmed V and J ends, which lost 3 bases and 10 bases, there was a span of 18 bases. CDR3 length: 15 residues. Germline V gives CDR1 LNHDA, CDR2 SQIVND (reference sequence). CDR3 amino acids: CASSIAGGTSRKLFF. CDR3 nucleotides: TGTGCCAGTAGTATTGCGGGCGGTACTTCACGAAAACTGTTTTTT.

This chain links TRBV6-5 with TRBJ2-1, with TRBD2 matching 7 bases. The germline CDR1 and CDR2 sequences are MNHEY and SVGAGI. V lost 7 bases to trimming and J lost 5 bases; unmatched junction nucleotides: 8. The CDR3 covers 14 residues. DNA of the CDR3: TGTGCCAGCACCGGACTAGATTGGAACAATGAGCAGTTCTTC. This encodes CASTGLDWNNEQFF.

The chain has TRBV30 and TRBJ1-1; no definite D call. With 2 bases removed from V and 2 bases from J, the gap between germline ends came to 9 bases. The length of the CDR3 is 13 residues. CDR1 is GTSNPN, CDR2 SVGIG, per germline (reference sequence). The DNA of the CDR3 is TGTGCCTGGAGTAATGCGGAAAACACTGAAGCTTTCTTT. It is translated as CAWSNAENTEAFF.

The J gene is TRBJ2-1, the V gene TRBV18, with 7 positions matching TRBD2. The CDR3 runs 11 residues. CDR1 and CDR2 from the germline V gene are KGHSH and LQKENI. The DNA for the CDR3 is TGTGGCGCGGGGGACTACAATGAGCAGTTCTTC. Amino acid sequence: CGAGDYNEQFF. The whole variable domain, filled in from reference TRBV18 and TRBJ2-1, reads NAGVMQNPRHLVRRRGQEARLRCSPMKGHSHVYWYRQLPEEGLKFMVYLQKENIIDESGMPKERFSAEFPKEGPSILRIQQVVRGDSAAYFCGAGDYNEQFFGPGTRLTVL.

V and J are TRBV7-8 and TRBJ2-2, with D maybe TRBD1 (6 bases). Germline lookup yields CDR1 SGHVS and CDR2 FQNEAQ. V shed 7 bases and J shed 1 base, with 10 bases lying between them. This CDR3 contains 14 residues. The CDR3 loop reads CASKPRGNTGELFF. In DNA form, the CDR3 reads TGTGCCAGCAAACCCAGGGGGAACACCGGGGAGCTGTTTTTT.

CDR3 coding DNA: TGTGCCAGTAGTATTACGACTAGCGGATACACAGATACGCAGTATTTT. This gives the protein CASSITTSGYTDTQYF. This sequence joins TRBV19 and TRBJ2-3; 9 bases map to TRBD2. Germline V gene lookup returns CDR1 LNHDA and CDR2 SQIVND (reference sequence). Losses at the gene ends were 3 bases for V and 2 bases for J; bases not matched to a gene: 6. The CDR3 has 16 residues.

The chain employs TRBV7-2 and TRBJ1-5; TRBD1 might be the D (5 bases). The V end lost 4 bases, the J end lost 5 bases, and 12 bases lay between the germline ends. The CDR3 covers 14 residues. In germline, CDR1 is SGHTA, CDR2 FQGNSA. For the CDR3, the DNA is TGTGCCAGCAGCTCCAGGGCAGGGCATCAGCCCCAGCATTTT. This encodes CASSSRAGHQPQHF.

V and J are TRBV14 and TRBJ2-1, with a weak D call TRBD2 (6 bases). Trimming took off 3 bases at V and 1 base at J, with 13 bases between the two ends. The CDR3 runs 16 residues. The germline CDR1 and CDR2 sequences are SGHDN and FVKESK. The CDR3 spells CASSQNFGGSYNEQFF. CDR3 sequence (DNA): TGTGCCAGCAGCCAGAATTTCGGGGGTTCCTACAATGAGCAGTTCTTC.

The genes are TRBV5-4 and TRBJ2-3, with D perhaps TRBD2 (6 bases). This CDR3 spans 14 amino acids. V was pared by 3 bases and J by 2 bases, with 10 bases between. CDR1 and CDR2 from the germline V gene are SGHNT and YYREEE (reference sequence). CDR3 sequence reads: CASSWGGITDTQYF. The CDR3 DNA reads TGTGCCAGCAGCTGGGGCGGGATCACAGATACGCAGTATTTT.